This T cell receptor (beta chain) stems from a study of blood T cell repertoires in COVID-19. Turning to the study itself: Samples came from the United States, Italy and Spain, spanning acute and convalescent COVID-19. Sources were T cells, B-cell-depleted T cells, or PBMCs; the material itself was cDNA or gDNA.

The CDR3 sequence is 12 residues long. Germline CDR1 MNHEY, CDR2 SMNVEV (reference sequence). V trimming: 8 bases; J trimming: 8 bases; junction bases outside the gene matches: 4. As originally analysed: Estimates of nucleated cell counts were drawn from the amplification of reference gene primers. Some clones are missing from TCRdb's copy, which holds only in-frame ones; the method was immunoSEQ multiplex PCR. Clone size and V and J calls were adopted from that table, with D and trimming inferred from the DNA. The data contain about 60,000 clones, around nine tenths of them seen just once; the ten biggest clones take up approximately 15%.

This rearrangement joins TRBV27 to TRBJ1-2, with 11 bases matching TRBD1. This clonotype was sampled from a human donor with active COVID-19. The donor label of this sample is uncertain. The material sequenced was peripheral blood. CDR3 DNA sequence: TGTGCCAGCCGGACAGGGGGCGGCGGCTACACCTTC. This encodes CASRTGGGGYTF.